These 30 T cell receptor beta chains were all obtained from the same sample, sequenced in a study of blood T cell repertoires in COVID-19. Measured with immunoSEQ multiplex PCR; TCRdb has only the in-frame clones, and not every one. There are 130,000 to 150,000 clones in the sample; over 75% occur only once, and roughly 8% lies in the top ten. What was sequenced was peripheral blood. The receptors were gathered from a woman aged 55-70 years with COVID-19, enrolled during active disease.

The V call is TRBV10-1, the J call TRBJ1-6; maybe TRBD1 (5 bases). With 5 bases removed from V and 9 bases from J, the gap between germline ends came to 11 bases. Germline V gene lookup returns CDR1 WNHNN and CDR2 SYGVQD (reference sequence). This CDR3 is 13 amino acids long. DNA for the CDR3: TGCGCCAGCAGTCAGACAGCCTCTTCACCCCTCCACTTT. Translating gives CASSQTASSPLHF.

The chain links TRBV15 to TRBJ1-2; D not certain. Germline CDR1 and CDR2: LNHNV and YYDKDF (reference sequence). The CDR3 has 18 amino acids. The germline V and J ends were trimmed by 2 bases and 1 base, with 20 bases remaining between them. The chain's CDR3 is CATSRQFFDPAGNYGYTF. DNA for the CDR3: TGTGCCACCAGCAGACAATTCTTCGATCCGGCGGGTAACTATGGCTACACCTTC.

The CDR3 protein is CASSPTTSGAGGEQFF. The CDR3 coding sequence is TGCGCCAGCAGCCCTACCACTAGCGGGGCGGGCGGTGAGCAGTTCTTC. This chain links TRBV5-1 with TRBJ2-1; 10 bases are shared with TRBD2. This CDR3 region has 16 residues. Losses at the gene ends were 4 bases for V and 9 bases for J; bases not matched to a gene: 13. CDR1 and CDR2 (germline): SGHRS, YFSETQ.

The J gene is TRBJ2-3, the V gene TRBV27, with 8 bases identical to TRBD2. V gave up 2 bases and J gave up 1 base; unmatched junction bases: 5. This CDR3 region has 16 residues. The V gene's germline CDR1 is MNHEY and CDR2 SMNVEV (reference sequence). The CDR3 coding sequence is TGTGCCAGCAGTTTACTACGGGGGGGTCGCACAGATACGCAGTATTTT. The encoded protein is CASSLLRGGRTDTQYF.

The chain couples TRBV4-1 to TRBJ1-4; D uncertain. Trimming removed 1 base at V and 2 bases at J, with 5 bases between. Germline V gene data show CDR1 as MGHRA and CDR2 as YSYEKL. This CDR3 comprises 14 residues. CDR3 sequence (DNA): TGCGCCAGCAGCCAAGGAGGGACTAATGAAAAACTGTTTTTT. Its translation: CASSQGGTNEKLFF.

This clone was picked up a small number of times. The chain combines TRBV7-9 with TRBJ1-2; D may be TRBD1 (6 bases). CDR1 and CDR2 (germline): SEHNR, FQNEAQ (reference sequence). The CDR3 loop spans 15 amino acids. V lost 5 bases to trimming and J lost 8 bases, with 21 bases between them. The CDR3 DNA reads as TGTGCCAGCAGCCCAGACCGGGACAACACGCGGGGCTACACCTTC. Translating gives CASSPDRDNTRGYTF.

The V gene is TRBV24-1, the J gene TRBJ2-7, with TRBD1 matching over 11 bases. The J segment lost 3 bases and the V segment lost 3 bases, leaving 3 bases of the junction unmatched. Per germline, CDR1 KGHDR and CDR2 SFDVKD. The CDR3 length is 15 residues. The CDR3, as DNA: TGTGCCACCAGTGATCCCGGGACAGGGGGCTACGAGCAGTACTTC. Translation gives CATSDPGTGGYEQYF.

The V and J genes are TRBV5-4 and TRBJ2-3, with D perhaps TRBD2 (6 bases). The germline V gene has CDR1 SGHNT and CDR2 YYREEE (reference sequence). The CDR3 loop spans 12 amino acids. Trimming removed 5 bases at V and 6 bases at J, with 10 bases between. The DNA for the CDR3 is TGTGCCAGCAGTTCCCGGGGGGATACGCAGTATTTT. This gives the protein CASSSRGDTQYF.

The chain employs TRBV6-5 and TRBJ1-2; 7 bases align to TRBD1. CDR3 length equals 15 residues. V lost 2 bases to trimming and J lost 7 bases; unmatched junction nucleotides: 10. The germline V gene encodes CDR1 MNHEY and CDR2 SVGAGI. CDR3 nucleotide sequence: TGTGCCAGCAGTTACATCGGCAGGGGGTCAGGTGGCTACACCTTC. It encodes CASSYIGRGSGGYTF.

This clone was picked up one time. The chain combines TRBV3-1 (or the pseudogene TRBV3-2) with TRBJ1-3, with D uncertain. V was clipped by 5 bases and J by 3 bases, with 11 bases between them. The CDR3 length is 14 residues. Looked up from germline, CDR1 is LGHDT and CDR2 is YNNKEL (reference sequence). In DNA form, the CDR3 reads TGTGCCAGCAGCTTTGGGCGGGGTGGAAACACCATATATTTT. Encoded protein: CASSFGRGGNTIYF.

This clone was counted a few times. The chain uses TRBV4-1 and TRBJ1-4, with D possibly being TRBD1 (5 bases). This CDR3 has 15 amino acids. Trimming removed 0 bases at V and 8 bases at J, with 13 bases between. Germline values: CDR1 MGHRA, CDR2 YSYEKL. The CDR3 nucleotides read TGCGCCAGCAGCCAAGAAAGGGGAGGTGGGGAAAAACTGTTTTTT. This codes for CASSQERGGGEKLFF.

This clone was observed a few times. The V call is TRBV5-4, the J call TRBJ2-2; D unclear. This CDR3 is 13 amino acids long. Deletions cut 3 bases from V and 5 bases from J, with 8 bases between. Germline loops: CDR1 SGHNT, CDR2 YYREEE (reference sequence). The CDR3 DNA reads as TGTGCCAGCAGCTCCTCCCGTACCGGGGAGCTGTTTTTT. It is translated as CASSSSRTGELFF.

This chain connects TRBV7-7 to TRBJ1-1; D gene unclear. This CDR3 contains 13 residues. Deletions cut 1 base from V and 4 bases from J, with 7 bases between. Germline lookup yields CDR1 SSHAT and CDR2 FNYEAQ (reference sequence). The CDR3 DNA reads TGTGCCAGCAGCTTAGAGAGCGGCACTGAAGCTTTCTTT. Translating gives CASSLESGTEAFF.

There are a few counts of this clone. This chain joins TRBV18 and TRBJ1-5; D is perhaps TRBD1 (6 bases). There are 17 residues in the CDR3. The germline gives CDR1 KGHSH, CDR2 LQKENI. Trimming took off 3 bases at V and 4 bases at J, with 19 bases between the two ends. The CDR3 DNA reads as TGTGCCAGCTCACCGTTTACTCCGGGGACAAATAATCAGCCCCAGCATTTT. Translated: CASSPFTPGTNNQPQHF.

As DNA, the CDR3 is TGCGCCAGCAGCCAAGATGGACTAGCGACTAACTACGAGCAGTACTTC. This codes for CASSQDGLATNYEQYF. The chain recombines TRBV4-1 with TRBJ2-7; TRBD2 aligns across 9 bases. This CDR3 spans 16 amino acids. Unmatched junction bases numbered 6, after V lost 0 bases and J lost 3 bases. The germline CDR1 and CDR2 sequences are MGHRA and YSYEKL.

This sequence joins TRBV11-2 and TRBJ2-1, with D unresolved. Germline assignment: CDR1 SGHAT and CDR2 FQNNGV. V lost 5 bases and J 8 bases, leaving 7 bases between the germline ends. The CDR3 has 11 residues. The CDR3, as DNA: TGTGCCAGCAGCCGAGTGGATGAGCAGTTCTTC. Protein: CASSRVDEQFF.

J is TRBJ1-2 and V is TRBV10-3; D is possibly TRBD1 (6 bases). CDR1 and CDR2 (germline): ENHRY, SYGVKD. The germline V and J ends were trimmed by 5 bases and 3 bases, with 7 bases remaining between them. This CDR3 is built from 12 residues. As DNA, the CDR3 is TGTGCCATCAGTAGACAGGACTATGGCTACACCTTC. Its protein product is CAISRQDYGYTF.

The rearrangement uses TRBV19 and TRBJ2-2; 7 bases are a match to TRBD1. The CDR3 is made up of 14 amino acids. The germline CDR1 and CDR2 sequences are LNHDA and SQIVND (reference sequence). Trimming took 8 bases from V and 2 from J; bases not matched to a gene: 5. The CDR3 loop reads CASETGANTGELFF. The CDR3 nucleotides are TGTGCCAGTGAAACAGGGGCCAACACCGGGGAGCTGTTTTTT.

This chain joins TRBV20-1 and TRBJ2-5, with D possibly matching TRBD2 (5 bases). The CDR3 is made up of 11 amino acids. V lost 5 bases and J lost 4, with 8 bases in between. Germline V gene sequence: CDR1 DFQATT, CDR2 SNEGSKA (reference sequence). This chain's CDR3 is CSAHSGETQYF. As DNA, the CDR3 is TGCAGTGCTCACAGCGGAGAGACCCAGTACTTC.

This clone was seen more than once but under ten times. The chain carries TRBV6-5 and TRBJ1-2; tentatively, D is TRBD1 (6 bases). The CDR3 is 15 residues long. Per the germline V gene, CDR1 is MNHEY and CDR2 is SVGAGI. The V and J ends lost 5 bases and 5 bases respectively, with 18 bases between them. CDR3 sequence reads: CASSSPQGRGYGYTF. In DNA form, the CDR3 reads TGTGCCAGCAGTAGCCCCCAGGGGCGAGGGTATGGCTACACCTTC.

The chain has TRBV4-3 and TRBJ1-1, with TRBD1 identical over 7 bases. Unmatched junction bases numbered 12, after V lost 0 bases and J lost 11 bases. The CDR3 length is 15 residues. Germline V lookup: CDR1 LGHNA, CDR2 YSLEER. In nucleotides, the CDR3 is TGCGCCAGCAGCCAAGAACCCGCCCGGGACAGCGTTGCTTTCTTT. As protein: CASSQEPARDSVAFF.

The V gene is TRBV29-1, the J gene TRBJ1-1; D uncertain. V was shortened by 7 bases and J by 2 bases, with 17 bases between the two germline ends. CDR1 SQVTM and CDR2 ANQGSEA come from the germline V gene. This CDR3 has 14 residues. The CDR3 sequence is CSALPGGSNTEAFF. Here the CDR3 DNA reads TGCAGCGCTTTACCGGGAGGGAGCAACACTGAAGCTTTCTTT.

The chain links TRBV9 to TRBJ2-2; TRBD1 matches 9 bases. This CDR3 is built from 15 residues. V lost 4 bases, J lost 5 bases, and 6 bases stayed unmatched. CDR1 is SGDLS and CDR2 is YYNGEE in the germline V gene. The CDR3 here is CASSFRDRETGELFF. The CDR3 nucleotides are TGTGCCAGCAGCTTCCGGGACAGGGAAACCGGGGAGCTGTTTTTT.

The chain joins TRBV11-2 to TRBJ2-7; 8 nucleotides agree with TRBD1. The CDR3 covers 11 residues. V gave up 5 bases and J gave up 12 bases; unmatched junction bases: 6. Germline V gene sequence: CDR1 SGHAT, CDR2 FQNNGV. The CDR3 here is CASSHGQGSYF. Written as DNA, the CDR3 is TGTGCCAGCAGCCATGGACAGGGTTCGTACTTC. Full variable domain (missing parts from reference TRBV11-2 and TRBJ2-7): EAGVAQSPRYKIIEKRQSVAFWCNPISGHATLYWYQQILGQGPKLLIQFQNNGVVDDSQLPKDRFSAERLKGVDSTLKIQPAKLEDSAVYLCASSHGQGSYFGPGTRLTVT.

The V call is TRBV4-2, the J call TRBJ1-2; D gene uncertain. Germline V lookup: CDR1 LGHNA, CDR2 YNFKEQ. This CDR3 is 15 amino acids long. The ends were cut back, 2 bases at V and 3 bases at J, with 13 bases in the middle. The CDR3 spells CASSQFQANYYGYTF. DNA of the CDR3: TGTGCCAGCAGCCAATTTCAGGCGAATTACTATGGCTACACCTTC.

The gene calls are TRBV5-1 and TRBJ2-7; D call uncertain. V dropped 6 bases and J dropped 3 bases, with 19 bases sitting between them. Germline lookup yields CDR1 SGHRS and CDR2 YFSETQ. This CDR3 contains 15 residues. The CDR3 DNA reads as TGCGCCAGCACCTTAAGCCAATCCGGTCGCTACGAGCAGTACTTC. It translates to CASTLSQSGRYEQYF.

The V gene is TRBV9, the J gene TRBJ1-1; D is unclear. This CDR3 has 16 residues. The germline V gene has CDR1 SGDLS and CDR2 YYNGEE. The germline V and J ends were trimmed by 2 bases and 1 base, with 15 bases remaining between them. The CDR3 loop is CASSVDGRRGNTEAFF. CDR3 in DNA: TGTGCCAGCAGCGTGGACGGCCGACGGGGGAACACTGAAGCTTTCTTT.

J is TRBJ2-5 and V is TRBV27; 10 bases fit TRBD2. The V gene's germline CDR1 is MNHEY and CDR2 SMNVEV (reference sequence). V lost 7 bases and J lost 5; bases outside the gene matches: 10. This CDR3 is built from 15 residues. CDR3 region: CASNPAGGRGETQYF. The CDR3 DNA sequence: TGTGCCAGCAACCCAGCGGGGGGGCGAGGGGAGACCCAGTACTTC.

The chain carries TRBV7-9 and TRBJ2-7, with 8 nucleotides matching TRBD2. Germline assignment: CDR1 SEHNR and CDR2 FQNEAQ (reference sequence). CDR3 size: 16 residues. Losses at the gene ends were 1 base for V and 0 bases for J; bases not matched to a gene: 5. Here the CDR3 reads CASSLGGGGTSYEQYF. CDR3 coding DNA: TGTGCCAGCAGCTTAGGCGGCGGGGGGACCTCCTACGAGCAGTACTTC.

This clone was seen a single time. The chain links TRBV7-3 to TRBJ2-1; D unclear. The CDR3 covers 13 residues. From germline, CDR1 is SGHTA and CDR2 FQGTGA. V was cut by 2 bases and J by 2 bases, with 4 bases left in between. The CDR3 reads CASSLAAYNEQFF. CDR3 DNA: TGTGCCAGCAGCTTAGCAGCCTACAATGAGCAGTTCTTC.